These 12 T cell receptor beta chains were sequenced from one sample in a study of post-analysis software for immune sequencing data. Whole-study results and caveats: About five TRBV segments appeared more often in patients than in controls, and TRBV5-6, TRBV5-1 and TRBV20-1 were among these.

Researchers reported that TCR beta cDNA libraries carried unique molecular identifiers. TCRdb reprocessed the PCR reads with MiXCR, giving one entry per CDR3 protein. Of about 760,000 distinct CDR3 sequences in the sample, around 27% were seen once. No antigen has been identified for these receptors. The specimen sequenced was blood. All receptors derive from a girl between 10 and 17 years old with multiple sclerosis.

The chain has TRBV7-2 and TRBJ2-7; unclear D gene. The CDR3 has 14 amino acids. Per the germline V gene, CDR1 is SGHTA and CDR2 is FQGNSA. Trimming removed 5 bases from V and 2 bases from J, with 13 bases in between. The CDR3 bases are TGTGCCAGCAGCCCAAGTTCGACCACCTACGAGCAGTACTTC. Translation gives CASSPSSTTYEQYF.

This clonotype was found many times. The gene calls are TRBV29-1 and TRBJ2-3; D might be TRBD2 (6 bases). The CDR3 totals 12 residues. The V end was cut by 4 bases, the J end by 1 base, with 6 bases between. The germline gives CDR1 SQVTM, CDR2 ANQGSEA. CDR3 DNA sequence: TGCAGCGTTGGGAGGGGCACAGATACGCAGTATTTT. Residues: CSVGRGTDTQYF.

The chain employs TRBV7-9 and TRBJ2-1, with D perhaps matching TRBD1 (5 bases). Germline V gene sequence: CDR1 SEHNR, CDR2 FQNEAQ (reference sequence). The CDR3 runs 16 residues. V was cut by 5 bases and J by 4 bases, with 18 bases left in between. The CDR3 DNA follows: TGTGCCAGCAGCCCCAAGGACACTTTCCGTTACAATGAGCAGTTCTTC. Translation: CASSPKDTFRYNEQFF. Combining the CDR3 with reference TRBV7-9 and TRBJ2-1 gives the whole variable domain DTGVSQNPRHKITKRGQNVTFRCDPISEHNRLYWYRQTLGQGPEFLTYFQNEAQLEKSRLLSDRFSAERPKGSFSTLEIQRTEQGDSAMYLCASSPKDTFRYNEQFFGPGTRLTVL.

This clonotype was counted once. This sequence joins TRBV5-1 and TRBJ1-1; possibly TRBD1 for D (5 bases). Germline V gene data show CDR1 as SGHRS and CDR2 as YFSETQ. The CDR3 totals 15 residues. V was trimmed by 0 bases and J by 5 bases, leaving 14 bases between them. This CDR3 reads CASSLAFGEGTEAFF. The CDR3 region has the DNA TGCGCCAGCAGCTTGGCGTTCGGGGAGGGGACTGAAGCTTTCTTT.

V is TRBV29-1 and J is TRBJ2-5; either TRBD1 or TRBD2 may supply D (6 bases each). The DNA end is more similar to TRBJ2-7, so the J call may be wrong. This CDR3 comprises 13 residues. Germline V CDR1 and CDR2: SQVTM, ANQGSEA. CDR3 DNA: TGCAGCGTTGATGGGGGGCTGGGTTACGAGCAGTACTTC. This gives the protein CSVDGGLGYEQYF.

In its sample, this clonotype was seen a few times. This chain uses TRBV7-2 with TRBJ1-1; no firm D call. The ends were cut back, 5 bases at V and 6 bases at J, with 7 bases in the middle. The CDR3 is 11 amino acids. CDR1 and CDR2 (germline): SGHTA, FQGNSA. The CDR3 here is CASSQLSEAFF. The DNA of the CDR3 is TGTGCCAGCAGCCAACTATCTGAAGCTTTCTTT.

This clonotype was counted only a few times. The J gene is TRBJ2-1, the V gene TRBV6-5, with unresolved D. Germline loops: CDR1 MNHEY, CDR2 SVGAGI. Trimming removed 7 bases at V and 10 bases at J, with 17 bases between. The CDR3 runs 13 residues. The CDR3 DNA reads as TGTGCCAGCACCTACGGGCGGTCCAGAGAGCAGTTCTTC. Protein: CASTYGRSREQFF.

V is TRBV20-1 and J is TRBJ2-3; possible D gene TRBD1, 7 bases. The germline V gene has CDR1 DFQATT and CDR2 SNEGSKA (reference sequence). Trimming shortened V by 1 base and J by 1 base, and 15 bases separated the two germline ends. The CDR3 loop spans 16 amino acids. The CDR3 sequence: CSARVRSGQGTDTQYF. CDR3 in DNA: TGCAGTGCTAGAGTCCGTAGCGGACAGGGCACAGATACGCAGTATTTT.

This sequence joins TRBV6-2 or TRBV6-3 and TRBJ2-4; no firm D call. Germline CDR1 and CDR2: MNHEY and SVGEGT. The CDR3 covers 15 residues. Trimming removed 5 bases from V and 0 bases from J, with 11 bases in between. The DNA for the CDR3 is TGTGCCAGCAGTGAGTACAGTGGAGCCAAAAACATTCAGTACTTC. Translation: CASSEYSGAKNIQYF.

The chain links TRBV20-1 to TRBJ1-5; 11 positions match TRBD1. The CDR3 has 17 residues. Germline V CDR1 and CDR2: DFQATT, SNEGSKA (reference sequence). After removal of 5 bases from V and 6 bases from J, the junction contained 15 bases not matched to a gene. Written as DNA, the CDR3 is TGCAGTGCTCCCCCAATTTGGACAGGGGGCTATAGTCAGCCCCAGCATTTT. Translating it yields CSAPPIWTGGYSQPQHF.

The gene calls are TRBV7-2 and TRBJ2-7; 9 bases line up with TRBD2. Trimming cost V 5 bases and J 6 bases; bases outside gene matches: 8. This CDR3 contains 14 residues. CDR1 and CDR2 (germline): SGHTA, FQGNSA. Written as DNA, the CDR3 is TGTGCCAGCAGCGTACGTGCGGGGGGGTGCGAGCAGTACTTC. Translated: CASSVRAGGCEQYF.

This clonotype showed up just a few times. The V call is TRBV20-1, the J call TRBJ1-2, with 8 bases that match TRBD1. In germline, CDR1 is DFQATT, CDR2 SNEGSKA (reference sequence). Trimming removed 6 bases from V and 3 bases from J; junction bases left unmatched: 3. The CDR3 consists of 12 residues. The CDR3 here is CSAGQADYGYTF. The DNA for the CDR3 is TGCAGTGCGGGACAGGCTGACTATGGCTACACCTTC.